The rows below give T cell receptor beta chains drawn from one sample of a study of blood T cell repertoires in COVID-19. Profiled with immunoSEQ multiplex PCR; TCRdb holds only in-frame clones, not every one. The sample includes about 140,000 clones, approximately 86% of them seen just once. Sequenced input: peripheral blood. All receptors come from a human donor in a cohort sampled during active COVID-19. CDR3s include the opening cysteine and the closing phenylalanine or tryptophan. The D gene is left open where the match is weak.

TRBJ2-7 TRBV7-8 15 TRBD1 TGTGCCAGCAGCCCCAGGCGGACAGGGTACTACGAGCAGTACTTC CASSPRRTGYYEQYF
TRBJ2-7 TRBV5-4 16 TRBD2 TGTGCCAGCAGCTTGGCCACTAGCGGGGCGATCTACGAGCAGTACTTC CASSLATSGAIYEQYF
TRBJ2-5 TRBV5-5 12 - TGTGCCAGCAGCTGGACTAAAGAGACCCAGTACTTC CASSWTKETQYF
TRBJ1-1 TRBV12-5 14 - TGTGCTAGTGGTTTGGCCCGGGGGGGGACTGAAGCTTTCTTT CASGLARGGTEAFF
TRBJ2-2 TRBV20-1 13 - TGCAGTGCTAGTGCGCAGGGAACCGGGGAGCTGTTTTTT CSASAQGTGELFF
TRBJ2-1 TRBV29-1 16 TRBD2 TGCAGCGTCCCCCGGACTAGCGGGGGGGGATACAATGAGCAGTTCTTC CSVPRTSGGGYNEQFF
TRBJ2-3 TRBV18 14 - TGTGCCAGCTCTAACGGAATGACGGGGGATACGCAGTATTTT CASSNGMTGDTQYF
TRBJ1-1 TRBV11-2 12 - TGTGCCAGCAGGGGCAGTCTCCCTGAAGCTTTCTTT CASRGSLPEAFF
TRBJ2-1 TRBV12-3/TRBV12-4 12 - TGTGCCAGCACTATTTCCCGGGATGAGCAGTTCTTC CASTISRDEQFF
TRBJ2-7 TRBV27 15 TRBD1 TGTGCCAGCAGTATAACAGGGGTGGGAAACTACGAGCAGTACTTC CASSITGVGNYEQYF
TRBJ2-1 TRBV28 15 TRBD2 TGTGCCAGCAGCTCGTCCGGGACTAGCCGCAATGAGCAGTTCTTC CASSSSGTSRNEQFF